This is a list of T cell receptor beta chains from one sample in a study of cytomegalovirus exposure and HLA in healthy donors. Sequenced by immunoSEQ multiplex PCR; TCRdb stores in-frame clones only, minus some. The table has approximately 27,000 clones, roughly 68% seen once. Sequenced sample: PBMCs. These receptors came from a woman between 45 and 60 years old in good health and CMV-seronegative. CDR3s include the opening cysteine and the closing phenylalanine or tryptophan.

v_gene: TRBV5-1; j_gene: TRBJ1-1; CDR3aa: CASSLLGEGEAFF
v_gene: TRBV2; j_gene: TRBJ1-2; CDR3aa: CASSPGQGYGYTF
v_gene: TRBV15; j_gene: TRBJ1-2; CDR3aa: CATSRMGPNYGYTF
v_gene: TRBV29-1; j_gene: TRBJ1-2; CDR3aa: CSVEAGLNRGYTF
v_gene: TRBV9; j_gene: TRBJ2-1; CDR3aa: CASSSHSTVTFNNEQFF
v_gene: TRBV7-9; j_gene: TRBJ1-1; CDR3aa: CASSAPGDTEAFF
v_gene: TRBV5-1; j_gene: TRBJ1-1; CDR3aa: CASSLESPGARAFF
v_gene: TRBV10-1; j_gene: TRBJ1-2; CDR3aa: CASSETLTGEVTF
v_gene: TRBV19; j_gene: TRBJ1-3; CDR3aa: CASSITGNTIYF
v_gene: TRBV7-9; j_gene: TRBJ2-5; CDR3aa: CASSLAMGAAQYF
v_gene: TRBV4-1; j_gene: TRBJ1-4; CDR3aa: CASSHEGGAVNEKLFF
v_gene: TRBV29-1; j_gene: TRBJ1-1; CDR3aa: CSVDSQGTTEAFF
v_gene: TRBV2; j_gene: TRBJ2-7; CDR3aa: CASIPTVHYEQYF
v_gene: TRBV6-5; j_gene: TRBJ1-4; CDR3aa: CASRSSRGANEKLFF
v_gene: TRBV27; j_gene: TRBJ1-2; CDR3aa: CASSFSGGAGYTF
v_gene: TRBV30; j_gene: TRBJ2-1; CDR3aa: CAWLAAWSDEQFF
v_gene: TRBV5-6; j_gene: TRBJ1-2; CDR3aa: CASKTGNWDYGYTF
v_gene: TRBV7-2; j_gene: TRBJ1-2; CDR3aa: CASSLELNHGYTF
v_gene: TRBV13; j_gene: TRBJ1-1; CDR3aa: CASSLGDKNTEAFF
v_gene: TRBV5-6; j_gene: TRBJ2-5; CDR3aa: CASSTTGYQETQYF
v_gene: TRBV10-3; j_gene: TRBJ1-2; CDR3aa: CAIRQQGTDTF
v_gene: TRBV5-1; j_gene: TRBJ1-1; CDR3aa: CASSSSGGGTEAFF
v_gene: TRBV7-9; j_gene: TRBJ2-3; CDR3aa: CASSLGTYSTDTQYF
v_gene: TRBV15; j_gene: TRBJ2-7; CDR3aa: CATSRDRGIHPTF
v_gene: TRBV9; j_gene: TRBJ1-5; CDR3aa: CASSVAGDGQPQHF
v_gene: TRBV10-3; j_gene: TRBJ1-1; CDR3aa: CAITPTMNTEAFF